The clone carrying this T cell receptor beta chain was seen many times. Germline CDR1 is SGHVS and CDR2 is FQNEAQ. There are 13 residues in the CDR3. Trimming took off 2 bases at V and 5 bases at J, with 10 bases between the two ends. The data derive from a study of T cells in Graves' hyperthyroidism and ophthalmopathy. Amplified TCR beta CDR3 regions derived from RNA transcripts. A set of HTBI primers served as the primers for a first-round RT-PCR of the TCR CDR3. TCRdb itself ran the multiplex PCR reads through MiXCR, one entry per CDR3 protein. Of roughly 500,000 distinct CDR3 sequences listed, more than 11% are singletons.

The source of this sequence is a woman younger than 45 with Graves' hyperthyroidism that later progressed to Graves' ophthalmopathy. Sequencing was performed on blood. The chain links TRBV7-8 to TRBJ2-7, with TRBD2 as a possible D gene (5 bases). The CDR3 loop reads CASSLYPGNEQYF. CDR3 bases: TGTGCCAGCAGCTTATATCCGGGGAACGAGCAGTACTTC.